This T cell receptor beta chain was recorded in a study of post-analysis software for immune sequencing data. Study as a whole: The study covered relapsing-remitting, secondary progressive and progressive-relapsing courses of multiple sclerosis. Study findings and constraints: Among a handful of TRBV segments more frequent in patients than controls were TRBV5-6, TRBV5-1 and TRBV20-1. Multiple sclerosis was associated with a significant reduction in normalized Chao1 diversity relative to controls.

In the case of this clonotype: What it binds is not known.

Germline V gene lookup returns CDR1 SGHRS and CDR2 YFSETQ. The CDR3 spans 14 residues. The junction had 6 bases not matched to a gene; V was cut back by 3 bases and J by 4 bases. Built from TCR beta cDNA, the libraries had unique molecular identifiers in them. A population of roughly 0.95 to 10 million T cells gave rise to 400,000 to 550,000 cDNA molecules. MiXCR, applied by TCRdb to the PCR reads, yields one record per CDR3 protein. In the table there are approximately 250,000 distinct CDR3 sequences, about 40% of which are singletons. This chain joins TRBV5-1 and TRBJ1-2; 7 positions match TRBD1. The material sequenced was blood. This receptor was identified in a girl between 5 and 17 years old with multiple sclerosis. CDR3 in amino acids: CASSSTGDLYGYTF. The CDR3 bases are TGCGCCAGCAGCTCCACAGGGGACCTCTATGGCTACACCTTC. Drawing the rest from reference TRBV5-1 and TRBJ1-2, the complete variable domain is KAGVTQTPRYLIKTRGQQVTLSCSPISGHRSVSWYQQTPGQGLQFLFEYFSETQRNKGNFPGRFSGRQFSNSRSEMNVSTLELGDSALYLCASSSTGDLYGYTFGSGTRLTVV.